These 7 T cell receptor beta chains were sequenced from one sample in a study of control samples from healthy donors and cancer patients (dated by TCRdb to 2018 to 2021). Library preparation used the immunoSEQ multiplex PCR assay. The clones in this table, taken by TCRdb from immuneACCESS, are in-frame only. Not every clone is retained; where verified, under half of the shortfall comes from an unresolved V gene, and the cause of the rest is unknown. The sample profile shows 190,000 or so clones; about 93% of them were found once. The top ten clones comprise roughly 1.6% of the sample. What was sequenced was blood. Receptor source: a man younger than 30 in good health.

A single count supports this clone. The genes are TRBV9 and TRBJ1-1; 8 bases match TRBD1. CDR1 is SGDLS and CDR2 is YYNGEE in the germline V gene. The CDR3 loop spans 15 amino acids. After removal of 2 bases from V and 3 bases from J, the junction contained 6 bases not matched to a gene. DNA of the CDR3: TGTGCCAGCAGCGTCCACAGGGGGGGAGACACTGAAGCTTTCTTT. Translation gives CASSVHRGGDTEAFF.

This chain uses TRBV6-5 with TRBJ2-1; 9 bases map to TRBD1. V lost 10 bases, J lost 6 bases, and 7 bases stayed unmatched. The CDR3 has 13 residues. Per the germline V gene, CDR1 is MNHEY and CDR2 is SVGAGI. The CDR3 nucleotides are TGTGCCACCGCGGGACAGGGAATCAATGAGCAGTTCTTC. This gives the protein CATAGQGINEQFF.

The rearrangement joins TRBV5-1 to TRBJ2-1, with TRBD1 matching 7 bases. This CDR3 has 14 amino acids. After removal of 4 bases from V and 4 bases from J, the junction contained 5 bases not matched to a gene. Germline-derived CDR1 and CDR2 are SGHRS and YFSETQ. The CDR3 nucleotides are TGCGCCAGCAGCCCCGGGACAGATTACAATGAGCAGTTCTTC. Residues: CASSPGTDYNEQFF.

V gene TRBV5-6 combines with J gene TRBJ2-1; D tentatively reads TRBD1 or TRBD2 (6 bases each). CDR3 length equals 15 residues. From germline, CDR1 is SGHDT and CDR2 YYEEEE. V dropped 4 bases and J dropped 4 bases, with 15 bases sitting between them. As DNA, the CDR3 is TGTGCCAGCAGCCAAGGGGGTCTAGCGTACAATGAGCAGTTCTTC. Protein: CASSQGGLAYNEQFF.

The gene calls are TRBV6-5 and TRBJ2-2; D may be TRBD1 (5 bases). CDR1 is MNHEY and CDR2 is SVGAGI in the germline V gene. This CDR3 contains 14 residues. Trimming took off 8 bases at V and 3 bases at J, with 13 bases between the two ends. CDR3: CASLRQFDTGELFF. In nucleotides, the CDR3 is TGTGCCAGCCTACGACAGTTTGACACCGGGGAGCTGTTTTTT.

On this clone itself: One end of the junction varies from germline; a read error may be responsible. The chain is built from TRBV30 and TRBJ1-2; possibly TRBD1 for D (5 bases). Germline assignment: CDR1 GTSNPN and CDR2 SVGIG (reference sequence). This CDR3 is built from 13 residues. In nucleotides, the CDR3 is TGTGCCTCGTCGACGTTCAGGGAGTATGGCTACATCTTC. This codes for CASSTFREYGYIF.

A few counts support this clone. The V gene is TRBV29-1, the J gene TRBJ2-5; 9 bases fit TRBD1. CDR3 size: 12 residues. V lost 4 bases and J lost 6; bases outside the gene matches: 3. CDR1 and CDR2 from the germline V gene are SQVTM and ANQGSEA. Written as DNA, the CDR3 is TGCAGCGTTGGAGGACAGGGGAAGACCCAGTACTTC. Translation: CSVGGQGKTQYF.